Listed here is a single T cell receptor beta chain. This entry comes from a study of regulatory T cells in long-lasting Graves disease. Time point specified: newly diagnosed GD, antithyroid drugs for less than 3 months. PBMC-derived RNA was used for the TCR library. Libraries of TCR beta came from iRepertoire HTBI primers plus Arm-PCR of CDR3 regions. TCRdb processed the multiplex PCR reads anew with MiXCR; each CDR3 protein has one entry. The data show approximately 350,000 distinct CDR3 sequences, roughly 10% seen once. These same data were also listed under a study on T cells in Graves' hyperthyroidism and ophthalmopathy. That investigation notes: First-round RT-PCR targeting the TCR CDR3 was performed with the HTBI primer set.

This TCR came from a woman aged 18-29 years with Graves disease. Sequencing used peripheral blood mononuclear cells (PBMCs), obtained at new diagnosis, from a patient treated with antithyroid drugs.

The CDR3 protein is CASSFTQGAGETQYF. The DNA of the CDR3 is TGCGCCAGCAGCTTTACCCAGGGGGCAGGGGAGACCCAGTACTTC. The V call is TRBV5-1, the J call TRBJ2-5; 8 bases agree with TRBD1. The CDR3 is 15 amino acids. The V gene's germline CDR1 is SGHRS and CDR2 YFSETQ. V trimming: 2 bases; J trimming: 5 bases; junction bases outside the gene matches: 8.